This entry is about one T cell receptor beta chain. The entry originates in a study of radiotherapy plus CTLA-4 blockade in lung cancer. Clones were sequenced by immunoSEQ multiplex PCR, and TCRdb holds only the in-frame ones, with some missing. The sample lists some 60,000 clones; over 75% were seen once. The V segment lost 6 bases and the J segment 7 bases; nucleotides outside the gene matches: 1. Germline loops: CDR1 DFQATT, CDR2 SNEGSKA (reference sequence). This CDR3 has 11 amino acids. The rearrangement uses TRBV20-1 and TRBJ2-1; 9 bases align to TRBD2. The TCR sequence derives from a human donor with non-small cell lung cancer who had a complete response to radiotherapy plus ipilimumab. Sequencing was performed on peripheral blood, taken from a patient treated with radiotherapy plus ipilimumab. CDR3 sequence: CSATSGNEQFF. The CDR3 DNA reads TGCAGTGCCACTAGCGGGAATGAGCAGTTCTTC.